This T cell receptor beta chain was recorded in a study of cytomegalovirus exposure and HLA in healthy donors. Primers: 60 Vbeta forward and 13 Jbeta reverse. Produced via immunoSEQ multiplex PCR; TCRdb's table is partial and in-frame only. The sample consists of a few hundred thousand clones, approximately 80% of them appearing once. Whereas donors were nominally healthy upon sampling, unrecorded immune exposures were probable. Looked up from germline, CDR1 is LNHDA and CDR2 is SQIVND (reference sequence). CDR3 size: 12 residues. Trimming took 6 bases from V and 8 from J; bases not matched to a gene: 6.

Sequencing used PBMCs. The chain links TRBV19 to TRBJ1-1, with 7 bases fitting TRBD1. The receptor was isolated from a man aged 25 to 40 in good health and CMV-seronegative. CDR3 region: CASREGAGEAFF. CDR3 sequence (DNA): TGTGCCAGTAGAGAGGGGGCCGGAGAAGCTTTCTTT.